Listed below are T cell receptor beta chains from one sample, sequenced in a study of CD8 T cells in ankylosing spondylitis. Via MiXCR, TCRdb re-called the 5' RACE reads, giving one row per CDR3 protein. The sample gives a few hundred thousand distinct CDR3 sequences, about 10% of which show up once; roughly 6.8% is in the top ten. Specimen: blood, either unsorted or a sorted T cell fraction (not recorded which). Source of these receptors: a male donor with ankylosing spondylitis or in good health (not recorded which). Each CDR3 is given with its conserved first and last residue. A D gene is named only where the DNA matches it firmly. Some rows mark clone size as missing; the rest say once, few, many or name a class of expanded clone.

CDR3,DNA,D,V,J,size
CSEQRYQGGYTF,TGCAGCGAGCAGAGGTATCAAGGAGGCTACACCTTC,.,TRBV29-1,TRBJ1-2,few
CASSLRMGYEQYF,TGTGCCAGCAGTTTAAGGATGGGTTACGAGCAGTACTTC,.,TRBV28,TRBJ2-7,many
CASSSGGLAGPRETQYF,TGTGCCAGCAGTTCAGGAGGACTAGCGGGCCCGCGGGAGACCCAGTACTTC,TRBD2,TRBV3-1,TRBJ2-5,many
CSARREAMNTEAFF,TGCAGTGCTAGACGGGAAGCCATGAACACTGAAGCTTTCTTT,.,TRBV20-1,TRBJ1-1,many
CSAHTPTSNYGYTF,TGCAGTGCTCATACCCCGACATCGAACTATGGCTACACCTTC,.,TRBV20-1,TRBJ1-2,.
CASSQENRGGAFF,TGTGCCAGCAGCCAAGAAAACAGGGGGGGAGCTTTCTTT,TRBD1,TRBV3-1,TRBJ1-1,.
CASSWRVPSTEAFF,TGCGCCAGCAGCTGGAGGGTCCCCTCCACTGAAGCTTTCTTT,.,TRBV5-1,TRBJ1-1,many
CASSKRQGPTGEQFF,TGCGCCAGCAGCAAGAGACAGGGCCCCACGGGTGAGCAGTTCTTC,TRBD1,TRBV5-1,TRBJ2-1,many
CASSSDRDFGPQHF,TGTGCCAGCAGTTCGGACAGGGACTTTGGGCCCCAGCATTTT,TRBD1,TRBV6-5,TRBJ1-5,many
CASSLSVGTSDGTQYF,TGTGCCAGCAGCCTGTCAGTGGGGACCTCCGATGGGACCCAGTACTTC,.,TRBV4-2,TRBJ2-5,.
CASKEVGSGEQFF,TGCGCCAGCAAGGAGGTGGGTAGTGGTGAGCAGTTCTTC,.,TRBV5-1,TRBJ2-1,many
CASSWGTGPINEQFF,TGTGCCAGCAGTTGGGGGACAGGCCCCATCAATGAGCAGTTCTTC,TRBD1,TRBV12-3/TRBV12-4,TRBJ2-1,few
CASSLGESYNEQFF,TGCGCCAGCAGCCTAGGAGAGTCCTACAATGAGCAGTTCTTC,.,TRBV5-1,TRBJ2-1,many
CATSDSGTPYNEQFF,TGTGCCACCAGTGATTCCGGGACACCATACAATGAGCAGTTCTTC,.,TRBV24-1,TRBJ2-1,many
CSATYSTGELFF,TGCAGTGCTACTTACAGCACCGGGGAGCTGTTTTTT,.,TRBV20-1,TRBJ2-2,many
CASSTSVTEQFF,TGTGCCAGCAGCACTAGCGTTACTGAGCAGTTCTTC,TRBD2,TRBV12-3/TRBV12-4,TRBJ2-1,many
CASSPGESYEKLFF,TGTGCCAGCAGCCCTGGTGAGAGCTATGAAAAACTGTTTTTT,.,TRBV12-3/TRBV12-4,TRBJ1-4,many
CSARTRDSNRNEQFF,TGCAGCGCTCGTACCCGGGACTCCAACCGGAATGAGCAGTTCTTC,.,TRBV29-1,TRBJ2-1,many
CSAIPAVGSSYEQYF,TGCAGTGCTATCCCAGCGGTGGGATCGTCCTACGAGCAGTACTTC,.,TRBV20-1,TRBJ2-7,many
CASSASGTGTTEAFF,TGCGCCAGCAGCGCATCCGGGACAGGGACCACTGAAGCTTTCTTT,TRBD1,TRBV4-1,TRBJ1-1,few
CASSSYETGELFF,TGTGCCAGCAGCTCATACGAGACCGGGGAGCTGTTTTTT,.,TRBV7-2,TRBJ2-2,.
CASSQDLAGGYGYTF,TGTGCCAGCAGCCAAGATCTGGCAGGGGGCTATGGCTACACCTTC,TRBD1,TRBV4-2,TRBJ1-2,many
CASSPSGGPTGELFF,TGTGCCAGCAGCCCTAGCGGGGGGCCCACCGGGGAGCTGTTTTTT,TRBD2,TRBV7-8,TRBJ2-2,few
CASSLAGLGTKSYEQYF,TGTGCCAGCAGCTTAGCGGGTCTCGGGACTAAGAGCTACGAGCAGTACTTC,TRBD2,TRBV7-6,TRBJ2-7,many
CASSLGVDQPQHF,TGCGCCAGCAGCTTGGGCGTGGATCAGCCCCAGCATTTT,.,TRBV5-1,TRBJ1-5,many
CSAPGTGVYEQYF,TGCAGTGCGCCCGGGACAGGCGTCTACGAGCAGTACTTC,TRBD1,TRBV20-1,TRBJ2-7,many
CASSAPARETDTQYF,TGTGCCAGCTCGGCGCCGGCCCGCGAAACAGATACGCAGTATTTT,.,TRBV25-1,TRBJ2-3,many
CASSLEETQYF,TGCGCCAGCAGCTTGGAAGAGACCCAGTACTTC,.,TRBV5-1,TRBJ2-5,many
CSVAGTSGSRVKETQYF,TGCAGCGTCGCCGGGACTAGCGGGAGCCGGGTGAAAGAGACCCAGTACTTC,TRBD2,TRBV29-1,TRBJ2-5,many
CASSLRHPQETQYF,TGTGCCAGCAGCCTCCGACATCCTCAAGAGACCCAGTACTTC,.,TRBV3-1,TRBJ2-5,many
CASRTLAGGYTGELFF,TGTGCCAGCAGAACACTAGCGGGGGGATACACCGGGGAGCTGTTTTTT,TRBD2,TRBV11-2,TRBJ2-2,.
CASSESMSGYTF,TGCGCCAGCAGTGAGTCGATGTCCGGCTACACCTTC,.,TRBV10-2,TRBJ1-2,many
CASSLTGDGITEAFF,TGCGCCAGCAGCTTGACAGGGGACGGTATAACTGAAGCTTTCTTT,TRBD1,TRBV5-1,TRBJ1-1,many
CASSTGQINSPLHF,TGTGCCAGCAGCACCGGACAGATTAATTCACCCCTCCACTTT,.,TRBV6-1,TRBJ1-6,many
CASSGGGLAGRNEQFF,TGCGCCAGCAGCGGCGGCGGACTAGCGGGTCGCAATGAGCAGTTCTTC,TRBD2,TRBV5-1,TRBJ2-1,many
CSALQGVGPEAFF,TGCAGTGCGCTACAGGGGGTTGGCCCTGAAGCTTTCTTT,TRBD1,TRBV20-1,TRBJ1-1,many
CASQSGRNIQYF,TGTGCCAGCCAGTCCGGGAGGAACATTCAGTACTTC,TRBD2,TRBV12-3/TRBV12-4,TRBJ2-4,.